This entry concerns a single T cell receptor (beta chain). Its antigen remains unknown. V lost 2 bases, J lost 5 bases, and 12 bases lay in between. This CDR3 comprises 14 residues. The germline CDR1 and CDR2 sequences are ENHRY and SYGVKD. Method: immunoSEQ multiplex PCR; TCRdb's copy keeps in-frame clones and lacks some. The table includes 15,000 to 20,000 clones, about 95% detected once. This specimen belongs to a study of blood T cell dynamics during melanoma immunotherapy. The wider study: Patients with metastatic melanoma got pembrolizumab or nivolumab-ipilimumab as first-line care. Study-wide results and limits: Among sorted CD8+ subsets, immune-effector cells had the highest clonality and cell-free DNA similarity. The study could not tell melanoma-specific clones from general immune activation.

Specified time point: week 3, after first cycle of checkpoint inhibitor. Response was assessed by RECIST 1.1 at 12 weeks, except a couple of rapid progressors. The TCR was taken from a human donor with melanoma. The genes are TRBV10-3 and TRBJ2-5, with D possibly TRBD2 on 5 matching bases. Sequencing used effector memory CD8+ T cells from blood, obtained from a patient treated with checkpoint blockade. The CDR3, as DNA: TGTGCCATCAGTGAGGGCGGACTCGCCGAGACCCAGTACTTC. Amino acids: CAISEGGLAETQYF.